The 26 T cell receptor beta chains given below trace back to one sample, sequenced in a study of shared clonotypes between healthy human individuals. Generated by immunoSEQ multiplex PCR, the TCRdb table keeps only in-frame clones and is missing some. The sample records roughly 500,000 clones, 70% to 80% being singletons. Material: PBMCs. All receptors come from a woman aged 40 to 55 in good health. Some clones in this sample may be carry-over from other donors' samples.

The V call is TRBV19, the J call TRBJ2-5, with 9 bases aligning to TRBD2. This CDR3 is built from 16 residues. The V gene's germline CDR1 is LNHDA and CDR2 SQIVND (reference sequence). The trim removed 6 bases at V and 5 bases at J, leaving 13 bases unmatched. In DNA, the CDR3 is TGTGCCAGTAGCCCCCTTTTGCGGGAGGGCCGGGAGACCCAGTACTTC. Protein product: CASSPLLREGRETQYF.

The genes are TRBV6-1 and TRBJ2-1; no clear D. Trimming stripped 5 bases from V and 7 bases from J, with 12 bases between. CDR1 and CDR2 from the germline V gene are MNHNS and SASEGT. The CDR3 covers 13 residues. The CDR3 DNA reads TGTGCCAGCAGTCCAATTCCCTGGAATGAGCAGTTCTTC. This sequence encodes CASSPIPWNEQFF.

As DNA, the CDR3 is TGTGCCAGCAGCCCCCCCGGCGGGAGGCGGGAGACCCAGTACTTC. It encodes CASSPPGGRRETQYF. The V gene is TRBV9, the J gene TRBJ2-5; 8 bases align to TRBD2. CDR1 SGDLS and CDR2 YYNGEE come from the germline V gene. The V segment lost 4 bases and the J segment 5 bases; nucleotides outside the gene matches: 10. The CDR3 spans 15 residues.

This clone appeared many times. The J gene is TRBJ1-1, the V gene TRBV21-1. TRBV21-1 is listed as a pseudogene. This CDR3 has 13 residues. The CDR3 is CASSKVIREEAFF. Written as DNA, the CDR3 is TGTGCCAGCAGCAAAGTAATCAGGGAGGAGGCTTTCTTT.

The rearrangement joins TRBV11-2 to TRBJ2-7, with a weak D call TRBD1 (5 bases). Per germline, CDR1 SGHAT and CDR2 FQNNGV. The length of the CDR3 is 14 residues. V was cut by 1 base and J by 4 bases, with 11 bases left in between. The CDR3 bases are TGTGCCAGCAGCTTAGCGGACACCCAATACGAGCAGTACTTC. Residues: CASSLADTQYEQYF.

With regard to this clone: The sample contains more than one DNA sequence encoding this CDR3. The CDR3 spells CASSLRVGETQYF. CDR3 nucleotide sequence: TGCGCCAGCAGCTTGCGGGTTGGTGAGACCCAGTACTTC. The V gene is TRBV5-1, the J gene TRBJ2-5; no clear D gene. CDR1 and CDR2 (germline): SGHRS, YFSETQ. This CDR3 is built from 13 residues. The germline V and J ends were trimmed by 1 base and 5 bases, with 9 bases remaining between them.

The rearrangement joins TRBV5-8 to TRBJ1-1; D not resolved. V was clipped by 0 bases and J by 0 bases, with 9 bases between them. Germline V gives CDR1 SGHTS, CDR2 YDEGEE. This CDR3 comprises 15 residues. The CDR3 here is CASSLVWQVNTEAFF. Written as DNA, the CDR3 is TGTGCCAGCAGCTTGGTTTGGCAGGTGAACACTGAAGCTTTCTTT.

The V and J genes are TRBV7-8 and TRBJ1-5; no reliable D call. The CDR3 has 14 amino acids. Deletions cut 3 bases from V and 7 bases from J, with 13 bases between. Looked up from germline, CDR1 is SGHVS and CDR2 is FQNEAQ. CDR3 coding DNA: TGTGCCAGCAGCTTGAGGCAGGCGGGGCAGCCCCAGCATTTT. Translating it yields CASSLRQAGQPQHF.

CDR3 region: CASSQDRGREQYF. Written as DNA, the CDR3 is TGCGCCAGCAGCCAAGACAGGGGGCGAGAGCAGTACTTC. This chain uses TRBV4-1 with TRBJ2-7, with 8 positions matching TRBD1. The trim removed 0 bases at V and 7 bases at J, leaving 2 bases unmatched. Germline CDR1 is MGHRA and CDR2 is YSYEKL. The CDR3 is 13 amino acids.

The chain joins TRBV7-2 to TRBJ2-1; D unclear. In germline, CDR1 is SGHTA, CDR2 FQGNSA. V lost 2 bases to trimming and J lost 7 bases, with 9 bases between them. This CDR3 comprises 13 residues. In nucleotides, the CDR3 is TGTGCCAGCAGCTTATTTCCTGGAAATGAGCAGTTCTTC. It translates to CASSLFPGNEQFF. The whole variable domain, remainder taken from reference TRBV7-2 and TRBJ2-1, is GAGVSQSPSNKVTEKGKDVELRCDPISGHTALYWYRQSLGQGLEFLIYFQGNSAPDKSGLPSDRFSAERTGGSVSTLTIQRTQQEDSAVYLCASSLFPGNEQFFGPGTRLTVL.

The CDR3, as DNA: TGTGCCAGCAGCCCTAAAGGGAGCTACGAGCAGTACTTC. Its protein product is CASSPKGSYEQYF. This chain links TRBV7-3 with TRBJ2-7; perhaps TRBD2 as D (5 bases). V was pared by 5 bases and J by 3 bases, with 11 bases between. The germline V gene encodes CDR1 SGHTA and CDR2 FQGTGA. The CDR3 loop spans 13 amino acids. The whole variable domain, filled in from reference TRBV7-3 and TRBJ2-7, reads GAGVSQTPSNKVTEKGKYVELRCDPISGHTALYWYRQSLGQGPEFLIYFQGTGAADDSGLPNDRFFAVRPEGSVSTLKIQRTERGDSAVYLCASSPKGSYEQYFGPGTRLTVT.

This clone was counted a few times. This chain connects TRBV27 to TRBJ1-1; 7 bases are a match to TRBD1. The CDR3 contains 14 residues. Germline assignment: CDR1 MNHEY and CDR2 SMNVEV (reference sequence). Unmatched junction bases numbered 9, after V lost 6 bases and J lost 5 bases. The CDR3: CASRTTGLVTEAFF. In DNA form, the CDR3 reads TGTGCCAGCAGAACGACAGGGCTGGTAACTGAAGCTTTCTTT.

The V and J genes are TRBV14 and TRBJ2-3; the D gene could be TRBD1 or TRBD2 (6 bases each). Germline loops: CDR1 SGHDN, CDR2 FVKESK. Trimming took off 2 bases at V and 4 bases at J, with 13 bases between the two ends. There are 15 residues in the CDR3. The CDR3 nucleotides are TGTGCCAGCAGCCAATTCGTCGGGGGCCCAGATACGCAGTATTTT. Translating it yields CASSQFVGGPDTQYF.

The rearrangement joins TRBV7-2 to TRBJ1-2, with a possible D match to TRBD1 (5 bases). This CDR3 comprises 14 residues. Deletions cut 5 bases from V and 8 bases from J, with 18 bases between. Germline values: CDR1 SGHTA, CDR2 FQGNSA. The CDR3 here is CASSPRGLRTGYTF. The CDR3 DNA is TGTGCCAGCAGCCCCCGGGGACTCCGGACGGGCTACACCTTC.

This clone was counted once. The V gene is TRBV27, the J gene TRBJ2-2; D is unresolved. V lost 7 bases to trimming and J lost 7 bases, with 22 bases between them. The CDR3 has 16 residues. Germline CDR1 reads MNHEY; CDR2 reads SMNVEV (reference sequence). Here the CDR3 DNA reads TGTGCCAGCACACCACAAGTGCGTACGGGTTTCGGGGAGCTGTTTTTT. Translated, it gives CASTPQVRTGFGELFF.

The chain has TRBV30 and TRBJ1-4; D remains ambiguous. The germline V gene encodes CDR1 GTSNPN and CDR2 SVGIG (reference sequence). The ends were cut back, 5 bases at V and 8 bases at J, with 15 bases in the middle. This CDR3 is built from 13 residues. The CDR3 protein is CAWERTTYEKLFF. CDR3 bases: TGTGCCTGGGAAAGGACCACGTACGAAAAACTGTTTTTT.

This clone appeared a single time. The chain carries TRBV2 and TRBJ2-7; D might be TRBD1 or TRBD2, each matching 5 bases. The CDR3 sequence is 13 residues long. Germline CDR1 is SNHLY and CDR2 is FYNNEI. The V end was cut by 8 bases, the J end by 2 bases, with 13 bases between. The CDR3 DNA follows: TGTGCCAGCGGGCCGGGACCTACCTACGAGCAGTACTTC. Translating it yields CASGPGPTYEQYF. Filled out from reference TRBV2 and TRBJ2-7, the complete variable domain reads EPEVTQTPSHQVTQMGQEVILRCVPISNHLYFYWYRQILGQKVEFLVSFYNNEISEKSEIFDDQFSVERPDGSNFTLKIRSTKLEDSAMYFCASGPGPTYEQYFGPGTRLTVT.

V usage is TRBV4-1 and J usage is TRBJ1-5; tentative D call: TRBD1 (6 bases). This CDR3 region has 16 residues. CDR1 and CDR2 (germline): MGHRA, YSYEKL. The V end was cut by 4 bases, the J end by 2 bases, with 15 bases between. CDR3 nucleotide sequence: TGCGCCAGCAGCCCGGGGGGGGCTGTAGGCAATCAGCCCCAGCATTTT. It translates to CASSPGGAVGNQPQHF.

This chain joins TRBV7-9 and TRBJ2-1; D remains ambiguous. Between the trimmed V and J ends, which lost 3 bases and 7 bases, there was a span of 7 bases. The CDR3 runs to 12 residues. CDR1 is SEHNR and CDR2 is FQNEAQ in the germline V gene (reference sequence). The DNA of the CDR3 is TGTGCCAGCAGCTTCTACGGGAATGAGCAGTTCTTC. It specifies CASSFYGNEQFF.

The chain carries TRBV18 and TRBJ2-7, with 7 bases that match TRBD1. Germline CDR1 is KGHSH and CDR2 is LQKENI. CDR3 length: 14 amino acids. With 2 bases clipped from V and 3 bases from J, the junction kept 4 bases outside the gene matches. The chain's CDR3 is CASSPGQESYEQYF. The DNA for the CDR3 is TGTGCCAGCTCACCAGGACAGGAAAGCTACGAGCAGTACTTC.

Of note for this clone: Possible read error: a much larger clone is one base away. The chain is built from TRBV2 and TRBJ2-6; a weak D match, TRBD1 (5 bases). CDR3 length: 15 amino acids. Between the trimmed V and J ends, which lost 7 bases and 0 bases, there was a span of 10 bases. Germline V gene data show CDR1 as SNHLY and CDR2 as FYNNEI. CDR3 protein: CASTARDSGANVLTF. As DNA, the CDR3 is TGTGCCAGCACCGCCAGGGACTCTGGGGCCAACGTCCTGACTTTC. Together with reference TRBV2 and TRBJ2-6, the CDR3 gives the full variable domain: EPEVTQTPSHQVTQMGQEVILRCVPISNHLYFYWYRQILGQKVEFLVSFYNNEISEKSEIFDDQFSVERPDGSNFTLKIRSTKLEDSAMYFCASTARDSGANVLTFGAGSRLTVL.

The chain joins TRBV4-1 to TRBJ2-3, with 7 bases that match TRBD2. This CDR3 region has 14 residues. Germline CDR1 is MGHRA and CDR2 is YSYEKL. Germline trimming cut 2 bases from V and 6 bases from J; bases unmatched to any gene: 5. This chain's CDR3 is CASSQLVGGDTQYF. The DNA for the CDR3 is TGCGCCAGCAGCCAATTGGTGGGAGGGGATACGCAGTATTTT.

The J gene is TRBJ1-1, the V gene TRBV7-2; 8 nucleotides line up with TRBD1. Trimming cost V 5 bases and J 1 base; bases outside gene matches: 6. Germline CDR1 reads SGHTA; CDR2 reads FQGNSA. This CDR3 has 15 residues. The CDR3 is CASSPFRGRNTEAFF. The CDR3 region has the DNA TGTGCCAGCAGCCCGTTCAGGGGGCGGAACACTGAAGCTTTCTTT.

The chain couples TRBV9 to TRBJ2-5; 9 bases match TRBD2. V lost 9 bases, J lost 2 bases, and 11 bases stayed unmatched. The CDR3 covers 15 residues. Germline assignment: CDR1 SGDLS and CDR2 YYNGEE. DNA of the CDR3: TGTGCCACCCTGCCTATAGCGGGAGAGCAAGAGACCCAGTACTTC. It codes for CATLPIAGEQETQYF. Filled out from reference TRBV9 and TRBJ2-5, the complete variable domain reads DSGVTQTPKHLITATGQRVTLRCSPRSGDLSVYWYQQSLDQGLQFLIQYYNGEERAKGNILERFSAQQFPDLHSELNLSSLELGDSALYFCATLPIAGEQETQYFGPGTRLLVL.

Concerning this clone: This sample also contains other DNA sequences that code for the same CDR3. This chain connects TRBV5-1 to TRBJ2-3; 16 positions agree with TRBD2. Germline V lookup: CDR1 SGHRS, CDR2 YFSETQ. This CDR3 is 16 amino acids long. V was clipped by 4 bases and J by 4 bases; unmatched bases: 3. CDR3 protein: CASSQGLAGGSDTQYF. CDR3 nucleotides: TGCGCCAGCAGCCAGGGACTAGCGGGAGGGTCAGATACGCAGTATTTT.

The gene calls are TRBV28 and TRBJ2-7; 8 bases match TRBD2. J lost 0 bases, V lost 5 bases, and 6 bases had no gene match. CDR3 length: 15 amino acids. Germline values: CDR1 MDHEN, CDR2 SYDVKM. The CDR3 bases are TGTGCCAGCAGTCGCGGGGGGAAAAGCTCCTACGAGCAGTACTTC. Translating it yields CASSRGGKSSYEQYF.